This T cell receptor beta chain was identified in a study of blood T cell repertoires in COVID-19. The length of the CDR3 is 10 residues. The germline V and J ends were trimmed by 6 bases and 3 bases, with 5 bases remaining between them. The germline V gene has CDR1 DFQATT and CDR2 SNEGSKA (reference sequence). As processed by the authors: Cell counts per sample came from amplifying reference gene primers. The protocol was immunoSEQ multiplex PCR, while the TCRdb copy is restricted to in-frame clones and leaves out a portion. V and J calls plus clone size are reproduced from that table; the DNA served to infer D and trimming. Of more than 60,000 clones in the sample, more than 75% were seen once.

Specimen: PBMCs or T cells enriched from blood (not recorded which). The chain combines TRBV20-1 with TRBJ1-1; D call uncertain. This clonotype was obtained from a woman aged 40 to 55 who had recovered from COVID-19. CDR3 in amino acids: CSALYTEAFF. In DNA, the CDR3 is TGCAGTGCCCTATACACTGAAGCTTTCTTT.